These T cell receptor beta chains were read from a single sample in a study of cytomegalovirus exposure and HLA in healthy donors. The data were produced by immunoSEQ multiplex PCR, yet TCRdb's version contains in-frame clones alone and is incomplete. Here the sample spans more than 150,000 clones, about 83% being singletons. The sequenced material came from PBMCs. These receptors came from a woman aged 25-40 years in good health and CMV-seropositive. Each CDR3 is given with its conserved first and last residue. A D gene is named only where the DNA matches it firmly. Size tells how often a clone was seen (once, few, many) or the class of an expanded clone, and some rows leave it out.

d_call j_call clone_size v_call cdr3_nt cdr3_aa
- TRBJ1-1 few TRBV6-5 TGTGCCAGCAGTTACTCTTTTTCGGTGAACACTGAAGCTTTCTTT CASSYSFSVNTEAFF
- TRBJ1-1 - TRBV4-1 TGCGCCAGCAGCCAGCTCGGTGAAGCTTTCTTT CASSQLGEAFF
TRBD2 TRBJ2-3 - TRBV5-6 TGTGCCAGCAGCTTGGCGGGAGGAGCAGATACGCAGTATTTT CASSLAGGADTQYF
TRBD1 TRBJ2-5 once TRBV5-1 TGCGCCAGCAGCCAGGGAACAGGGGGCCTGGAGACCCAGTACTTC CASSQGTGGLETQYF
TRBD1 TRBJ2-5 - TRBV5-1 TGCGCCAGCAGCGCCAGGGGGCGCCGGGAGACCCAGTACTTC CASSARGRRETQYF
- TRBJ2-5 once TRBV10-3 TGTGCCTCAACCCCCGGCCAAGAGACCCAGTACTTC CASTPGQETQYF
- TRBJ1-5 - TRBV19 TGTGCCAGTAGTATGACAGGAGACAATCAGCCCCAGCATTTT CASSMTGDNQPQHF
- TRBJ1-1 - TRBV28 TGTGCCAGCGTTCCTATCCGGGACACTGAAGCTTTCTTT CASVPIRDTEAFF
TRBD1 TRBJ1-6 - TRBV18 TGTGCCAGCTCACCACTCGACAGGGGGAATTCACCCCTCCACTTT CASSPLDRGNSPLHF
TRBD2 TRBJ2-7 - TRBV27 TGTGCCAGCAGTCGGTCGGCTAGCGGGACTCTGGTATTATTCAGCGAGCAGTACTTC CASSRSASGTLVLFSEQYF
TRBD1 TRBJ1-1 - TRBV5-1 TGCGCCAGCAGCGATGGACAGGGGATTACTGAAGCTTTCTTT CASSDGQGITEAFF
- TRBJ1-1 - TRBV4-3 TGCGCCAGCAGCCAAGATCTGACAGCGAACACTGAAGCTTTCTTT CASSQDLTANTEAFF
TRBD1 TRBJ2-5 - TRBV2 TGTGCCAGCGGGGGAAGGGGGCAAATGGAGACCCAGTACTTC CASGGRGQMETQYF
- TRBJ1-5 - TRBV29-1 TGCAGCGTTGGGCAGGGGAATCAGCCCCAGCATTTT CSVGQGNQPQHF
- TRBJ2-5 few TRBV6-5 TGTGCCAGCAGTGCGATACTACAGGTGGAGACCCAGTACTTC CASSAILQVETQYF
TRBD1 TRBJ1-2 - TRBV5-5 TGTGCCTCCCAAACTCCCCTGACAGGGGCGGGACGGGGCTACACCTTC CASQTPLTGAGRGYTF
- TRBJ1-1 - TRBV7-9 TGTGCCAGCAGCTTAACGGGGGGGGTAGGGACTGAAGCTTTCTTT CASSLTGGVGTEAFF
- TRBJ1-1 few TRBV5-1 TGCGCCAGCAGCTTGGCTTTATACGGGGGGAACACTGAAGCTTTCTTT CASSLALYGGNTEAFF
TRBD2 TRBJ2-7 once TRBV6-1 TGTGCCAGCAGACGACTAGCGGACCCGGGGGAGCAGTACTTC CASRRLADPGEQYF
TRBD1 TRBJ2-7 - TRBV5-1 TGCGCCAGCAGCTTGATTATTGTCCCCGGGACAGGGACCTACGAGCAGTACTTC CASSLIIVPGTGTYEQYF
- TRBJ1-1 - TRBV7-2 TGTGCCAGCAGCTTTAGCCCGGCTGAAGCTTTCTTT CASSFSPAEAFF
TRBD1 TRBJ2-1 few TRBV12-5 TGTGCTAGTGGTTTTTTAGCAGGGGGCAATGAGCAGTTCTTC CASGFLAGGNEQFF
TRBD1 TRBJ2-5 - TRBV9 TGTGCCAGCAGCTTCTCAACAGGGGGCGCGGAGACCCAGTACTTC CASSFSTGGAETQYF
- TRBJ2-2 once TRBV5-1 TGCGCCAGCAGCTTCCAGGGTCCGAACACCGGGGAGCTGTTTTTT CASSFQGPNTGELFF
- TRBJ1-5 - TRBV2 TGTGCCAGCAGTGCCCGACAGGTCAATCAGCCCCAGCATTTT CASSARQVNQPQHF
- TRBJ2-1 - TRBV6-5 TGTGCCAGCAGAGCAACAGGTTCTGAGCAGTTCTTC CASRATGSEQFF
- TRBJ2-5 once TRBV4-1 TGCGCCAGCAGCCCTAATGGGTTCCGGGAGCAAGAGACCCAGTACTTC CASSPNGFREQETQYF
TRBD1 TRBJ1-2 few TRBV5-6 TGTGCCAGCAGTCAGGGACAGAACTATGGCTACACCTTC CASSQGQNYGYTF
TRBD2 TRBJ2-1 - TRBV27 TGTGCCAGCAGTTTATCCGCGGGGAGGGCCAACAATGAGCAGTTCTTC CASSLSAGRANNEQFF
- TRBJ2-7 - TRBV7-2 TGTGCCAGCAGCCCGGGACTCCGGGAGCAGTACTTC CASSPGLREQYF
TRBD1 TRBJ1-5 - TRBV5-5 TGTGCCAGCAGCGGTGGGGACAGGGGAGATCAGCCCCAGCATTTT CASSGGDRGDQPQHF
TRBD2 TRBJ2-1 - TRBV19 TGTGCCAGTACCGGGAGGGCCTACAATGAGCAGTTCTTC CASTGRAYNEQFF
TRBD2 TRBJ2-1 few TRBV4-2 TGTGCCAGCAGCCAAGAGACTAGCCAAACTAGGTTCTTC CASSQETSQTRFF
- TRBJ2-1 - TRBV9 TGTGCCAGCAGCGCCACAGACTACCCCCGTTACAATGAGCAGTTCTTC CASSATDYPRYNEQFF
- TRBJ1-2 - TRBV6-6 TGTGCCAGCAGTTATTCGGGGGACTACTATGGCTACACCTTC CASSYSGDYYGYTF
TRBD1 TRBJ2-5 - TRBV9 TGTGCCAGCAGCGTAGGGACAGGGAGTCAAGAGACCCAGTACTTC CASSVGTGSQETQYF
TRBD2 TRBJ2-5 - TRBV7-9 TGTGCCAGCAGCCCTATAGCGGGAGTTCGGGAGACCCAGTACTTC CASSPIAGVRETQYF
- TRBJ1-1 - TRBV19 TGTGCCAGTAGTCCTAATCGACAGGAAGCTTTCTTT CASSPNRQEAFF
TRBD2 TRBJ2-1 - TRBV19 TGTGGGAGCGGGGTTGGTTATGAGCAGTTCTTC CGSGVGYEQFF
TRBD2 TRBJ2-1 - TRBV5-1 TGCGCCAGCAGCTTGCGCGGTAGCGGGAGTAGTGATGAGCAGTTCTTC CASSLRGSGSSDEQFF
TRBD1 TRBJ1-1 - TRBV18 TGTGCCAGCTCGGGACGACAGGGGAACACTGAAGCTTTCTTT CASSGRQGNTEAFF
- TRBJ2-5 - TRBV5-6 TGTGCCAGCAGCAATTCAGGCCTTCTCCAAGAGACCCAGTACTTC CASSNSGLLQETQYF
TRBD1 TRBJ2-7 - TRBV6-6 TGTGCCAGCACTAAACAGGGGATCACCTACGAGCAGTACTTC CASTKQGITYEQYF
- TRBJ2-3 - TRBV28 TGTGCCAGCAGTTTCTCGGATACGCAGTATTTT CASSFSDTQYF
- TRBJ2-5 - TRBV29-1 TGCAGCGTTGGTCTAGCTCGGGAGACCCAGTACTTC CSVGLARETQYF
- TRBJ1-1 - TRBV6-1 TGTGCCAGCAGTGAGCAGGGGAACACTGAAGCTTTCTTT CASSEQGNTEAFF
- TRBJ1-1 - TRBV25-1 TGTGCCAGCAGTGAATACTCCATTAGGGGCACTGAAGCTTTCTTT CASSEYSIRGTEAFF
- TRBJ2-7 - TRBV21-1 TGTGCCAGCAGCAATTGGACAGGGATGAATACTGACTACGAGCAGTACTTC CASSNWTGMNTDYEQYF
- TRBJ1-4 - TRBV5-6 TGTGCCAGCAGCTTGGTCCAGGGTGGAGAAAAACTGTTTTTT CASSLVQGGEKLFF
- TRBJ1-1 - TRBV6-5 TGTGCCAGCAGTTCCGACACCAATACTGAAGCTTTCTTT CASSSDTNTEAFF
- TRBJ1-3 - TRBV6-1 TGTGCCAGCAGTGAAGGGAGCAGGGGAACTGGAAACACCATATATTTT CASSEGSRGTGNTIYF
TRBD1 TRBJ2-5 - TRBV9 TGTGCCAGCAGCGTGGCTGGGACAGCCAGGCAGACCCAGTACTTC CASSVAGTARQTQYF
- TRBJ2-2 - TRBV7-9 TGTGCCAGCAGCCTAGACGGTGGGGCCACGGGGGAGCTGTTTTTT CASSLDGGATGELFF
TRBD2 TRBJ2-4 - TRBV27 TGTGCCAGCAGTCCGATCGCCCCTAGCGGAAAAAACATTCAGTACTTC CASSPIAPSGKNIQYF
TRBD2 TRBJ2-3 - TRBV7-8 TGTGCCAGCAGCCTAGGACTAGCGGGGGGGGGAGATACGCAGTATTTT CASSLGLAGGGDTQYF
- TRBJ2-7 few TRBV27 TGTGCCAGCAGTCCCTTGGGGGGGCTTACCTCCTACGAGCAGTACTTC CASSPLGGLTSYEQYF
- TRBJ2-7 - TRBV19 TGTGCCAGTAGTATGAGACACGGCGAGCAGTACTTC CASSMRHGEQYF